This TCR beta chain was recovered during a study of cytomegalovirus exposure and HLA in healthy donors. For the study at large: Early release data held 85 million to 95 million unique TCRs from HLA-typed donors. Whole-study findings and limits: The dataset shows that most TCR sequences were rare, while some public TCRs occurred in many donors. A previous analysis found most TCR beta V segments productive roughly 87% or roughly 30% of the time.

In regard to this clone: Its antigen is still unknown.

Trimming cost V 1 base and J 0 bases, with 19 bases left between them. CDR3 length: 18 residues. From germline, CDR1 is MGHRA and CDR2 YSYEKL. This PCR relied on a set of 60 Vbeta primers and 13 Jbeta primers. TCRdb's table, derived via immunoSEQ multiplex PCR, lists solely in-frame clones and lacks some. The specimen's table records approximately 50,000 clones. The sequenced material came from PBMCs. The chain carries TRBV4-1 and TRBJ2-7; D remains ambiguous. The clonotype originates from a female donor in good health and CMV-seronegative. DNA for the CDR3: TGCGCCAGCAGCCAAGTCGATTTCCTGCCCGGGTCCTCCTACGAGCAGTACTTC. It is translated as CASSQVDFLPGSSYEQYF.